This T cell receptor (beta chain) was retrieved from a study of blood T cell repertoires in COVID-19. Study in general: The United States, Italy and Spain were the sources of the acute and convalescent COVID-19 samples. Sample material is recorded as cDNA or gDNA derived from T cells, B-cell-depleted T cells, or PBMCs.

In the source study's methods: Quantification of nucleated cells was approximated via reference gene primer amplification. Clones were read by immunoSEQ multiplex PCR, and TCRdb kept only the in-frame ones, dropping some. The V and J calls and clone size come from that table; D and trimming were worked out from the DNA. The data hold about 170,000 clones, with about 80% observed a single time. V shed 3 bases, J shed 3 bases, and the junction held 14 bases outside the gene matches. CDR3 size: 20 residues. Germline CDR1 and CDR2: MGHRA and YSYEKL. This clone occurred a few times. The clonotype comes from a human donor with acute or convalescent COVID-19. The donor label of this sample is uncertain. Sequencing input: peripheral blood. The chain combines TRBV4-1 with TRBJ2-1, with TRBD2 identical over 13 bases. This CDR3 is CASSQLPTSGGTRRYNEQFF. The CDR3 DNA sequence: TGCGCCAGCAGCCAGCTACCGACTAGCGGGGGGACCCGGCGCTACAATGAGCAGTTCTTC.